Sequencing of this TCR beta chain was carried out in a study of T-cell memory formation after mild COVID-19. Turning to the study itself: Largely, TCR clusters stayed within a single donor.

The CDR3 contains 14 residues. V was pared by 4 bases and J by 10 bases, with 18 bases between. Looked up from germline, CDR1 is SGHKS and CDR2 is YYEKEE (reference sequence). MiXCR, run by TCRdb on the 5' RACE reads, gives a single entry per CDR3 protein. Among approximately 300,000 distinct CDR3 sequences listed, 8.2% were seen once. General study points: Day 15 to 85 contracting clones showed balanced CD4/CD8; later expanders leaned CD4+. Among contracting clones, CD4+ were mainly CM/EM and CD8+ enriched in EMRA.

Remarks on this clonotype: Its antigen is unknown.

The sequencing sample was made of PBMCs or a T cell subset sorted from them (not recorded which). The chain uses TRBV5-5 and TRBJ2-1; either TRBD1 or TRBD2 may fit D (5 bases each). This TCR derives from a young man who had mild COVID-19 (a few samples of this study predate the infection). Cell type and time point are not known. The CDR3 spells CASSPWDGGREQFF. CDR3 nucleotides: TGTGCCAGCAGCCCATGGGACGGAGGAAGGGAGCAGTTCTTC.